Each of the 2 T cell receptor beta chains below was sequenced from the same sample in a study of blood T cell repertoires in COVID-19. This table comes from immunoSEQ multiplex PCR, and its TCRdb copy is limited to in-frame clones, with some not included. The sample lists under 250,000 clones; 83% were seen once. Specimen: peripheral blood. The receptors were sampled from a middle-aged man with active or convalescent COVID-19.

The chain employs TRBV3-1 (or the pseudogene TRBV3-2) and TRBJ2-1, with 12 bases lining up with TRBD2. CDR1 is LGHDT, CDR2 YNNKEL, per germline (reference sequence). The CDR3 length is 15 residues. V lost 6 bases to trimming and J lost 8 bases; unmatched junction nucleotides: 8. Written as DNA, the CDR3 is TGTGCCAGCAGGCTAGCGGGAGGGCCCACCGATGAGCAGTTCTTC. It codes for CASRLAGGPTDEQFF.

This clone was observed a single time. CDR3 bases: TGTGCCAGTAGTTCAGGGGGCGCTTACGCCGGGGAGCTGTTTTTT. Translating gives CASSSGGAYAGELFF. The V gene is TRBV19, the J gene TRBJ2-2, with 8 bases identical to TRBD1. V shed 5 bases, J shed 6 bases, and the junction held 8 bases outside the gene matches. The CDR3 length is 15 residues. Germline values: CDR1 LNHDA, CDR2 SQIVND (reference sequence).